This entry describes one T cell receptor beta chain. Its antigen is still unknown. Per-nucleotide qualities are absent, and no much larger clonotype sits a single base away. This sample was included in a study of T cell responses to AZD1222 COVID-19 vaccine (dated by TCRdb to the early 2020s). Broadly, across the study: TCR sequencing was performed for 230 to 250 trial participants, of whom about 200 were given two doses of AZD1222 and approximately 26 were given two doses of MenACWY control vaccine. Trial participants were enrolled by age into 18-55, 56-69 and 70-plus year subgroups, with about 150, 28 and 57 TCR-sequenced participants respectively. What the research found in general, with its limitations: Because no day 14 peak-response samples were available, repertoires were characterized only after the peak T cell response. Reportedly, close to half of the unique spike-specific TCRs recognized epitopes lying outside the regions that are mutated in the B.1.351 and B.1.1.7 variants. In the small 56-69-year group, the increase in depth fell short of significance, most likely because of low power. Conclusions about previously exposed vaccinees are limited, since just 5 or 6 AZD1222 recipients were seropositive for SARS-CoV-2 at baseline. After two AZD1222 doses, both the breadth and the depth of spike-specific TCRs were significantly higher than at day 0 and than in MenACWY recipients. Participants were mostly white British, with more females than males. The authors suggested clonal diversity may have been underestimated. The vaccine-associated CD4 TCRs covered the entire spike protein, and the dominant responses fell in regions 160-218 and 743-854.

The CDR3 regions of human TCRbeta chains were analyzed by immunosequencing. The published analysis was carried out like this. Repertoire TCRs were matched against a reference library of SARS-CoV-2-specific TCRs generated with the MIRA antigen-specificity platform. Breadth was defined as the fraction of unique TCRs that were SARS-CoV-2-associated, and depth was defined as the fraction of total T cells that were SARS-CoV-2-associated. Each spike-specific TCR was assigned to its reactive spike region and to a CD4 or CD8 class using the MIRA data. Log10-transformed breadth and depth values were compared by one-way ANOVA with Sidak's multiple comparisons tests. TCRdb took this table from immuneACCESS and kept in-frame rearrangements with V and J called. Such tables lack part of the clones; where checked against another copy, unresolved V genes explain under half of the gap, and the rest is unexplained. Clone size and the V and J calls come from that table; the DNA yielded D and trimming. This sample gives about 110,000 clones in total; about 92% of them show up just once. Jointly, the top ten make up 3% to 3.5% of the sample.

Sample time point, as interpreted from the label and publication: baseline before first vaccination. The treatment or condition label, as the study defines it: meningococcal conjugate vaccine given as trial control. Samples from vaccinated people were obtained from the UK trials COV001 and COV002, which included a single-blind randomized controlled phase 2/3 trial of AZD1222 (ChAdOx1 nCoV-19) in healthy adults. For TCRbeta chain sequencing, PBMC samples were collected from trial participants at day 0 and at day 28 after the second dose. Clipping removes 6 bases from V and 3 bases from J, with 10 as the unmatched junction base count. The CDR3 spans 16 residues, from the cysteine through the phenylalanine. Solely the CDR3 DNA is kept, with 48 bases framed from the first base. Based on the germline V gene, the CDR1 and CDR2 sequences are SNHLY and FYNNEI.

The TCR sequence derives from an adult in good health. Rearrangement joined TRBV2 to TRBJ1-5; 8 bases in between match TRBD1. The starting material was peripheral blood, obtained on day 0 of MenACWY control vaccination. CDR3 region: CASSGRQGPFNQPQHF. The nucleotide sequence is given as TGTGCCAGCAGCGGGAGACAGGGGCCGTTCAATCAGCCCCAGCATTTT.